This TCR beta chain was sequenced for a study of blood T cell repertoires in COVID-19. Study-wide context: The samples span acute and convalescent COVID-19 from the United States, Italy and Spain. Nucleic acid was either cDNA or gDNA, and it came from T cells, B-cell-depleted T cells, or PBMCs.

Germline CDR1 is MNHEY and CDR2 is SVGAGI. The CDR3 is 14 residues long. The J segment lost 2 bases and the V segment lost 6 bases, leaving 6 bases of the junction unmatched. Study processing details: Amplifying reference gene primers gave estimates of nucleated cell counts. Measured with immunoSEQ multiplex PCR; TCRdb has only the in-frame clones, and not every one. V and J calls and clone size are as listed in that table; D and trimming were resolved from the DNA. The sample contains around 100,000 clones, about 88% of which appear only once. V usage is TRBV6-5 and J usage is TRBJ2-5, with 7 bases fitting TRBD2. The sequenced material came from peripheral blood. This sequence was found in a human donor in a cohort sampled during active COVID-19. The CDR3 region is CASSPLGGQETQYF. The CDR3 DNA follows: TGTGCCAGCAGCCCGCTCGGGGGGCAAGAGACCCAGTACTTC.